A single T cell receptor (beta chain) is shown here with its context. TCRdb fed the reads into MiXCR, producing one record per CDR3 protein. This sample has hundreds of thousands of distinct CDR3 sequences; more than 8% occur once, and the top ten carry 4.3%. In germline, CDR1 is MGHRA, CDR2 YSYEKL. The CDR3 contains 13 residues. Trimming removed 5 bases from V and 6 bases from J, with 12 bases in between. The sample belongs to a study of T cell repertoires in cytomegalovirus infection. Study-wide context: Shared public TCR beta signatures pointed to both CMV infection and a matching HLA type.

This chain connects TRBV4-1 to TRBJ2-3; possibly TRBD1 or TRBD2 for D (5 bases each). This sequence originates from a human donor in good health (CMV status not recorded). Some clones in this sample may be carry-over from other donors' samples. Sequencing was done on a sample of PBMCs. In nucleotides, the CDR3 is TGCGCCAGCAGCATGGGACCAGCGGATACGCAGTATTTT. It yields the protein CASSMGPADTQYF.